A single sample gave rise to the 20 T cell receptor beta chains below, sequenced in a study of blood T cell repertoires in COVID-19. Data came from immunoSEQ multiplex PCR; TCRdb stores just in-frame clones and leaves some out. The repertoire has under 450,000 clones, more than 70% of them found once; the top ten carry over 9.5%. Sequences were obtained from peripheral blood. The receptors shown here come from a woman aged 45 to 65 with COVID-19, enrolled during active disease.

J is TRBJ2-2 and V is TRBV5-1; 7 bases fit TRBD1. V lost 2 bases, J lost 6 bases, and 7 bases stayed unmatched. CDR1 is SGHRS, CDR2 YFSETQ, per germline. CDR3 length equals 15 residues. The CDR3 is CASSFLDRAAGELFF. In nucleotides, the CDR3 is TGCGCCAGCAGCTTTCTCGACAGGGCCGCCGGGGAGCTGTTTTTT.

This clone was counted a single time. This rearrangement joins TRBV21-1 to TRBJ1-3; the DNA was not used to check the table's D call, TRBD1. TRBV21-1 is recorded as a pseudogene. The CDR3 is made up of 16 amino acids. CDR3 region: CASSQQDRGPGNTIYF. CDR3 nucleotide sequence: TGTGCCAGCAGCCAGCAAGACAGGGGACCTGGAAACACCATATATTTT.

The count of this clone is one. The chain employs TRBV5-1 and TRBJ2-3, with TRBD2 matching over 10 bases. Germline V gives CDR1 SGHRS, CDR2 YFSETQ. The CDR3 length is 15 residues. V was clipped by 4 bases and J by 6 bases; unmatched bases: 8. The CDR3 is CASSDISGGADTQYF. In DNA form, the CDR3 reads TGCGCCAGCAGCGATATAAGCGGGGGGGCGGATACGCAGTATTTT.

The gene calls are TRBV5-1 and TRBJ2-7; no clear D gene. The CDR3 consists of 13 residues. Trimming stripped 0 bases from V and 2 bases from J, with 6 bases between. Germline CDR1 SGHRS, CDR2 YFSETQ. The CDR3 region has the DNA TGCGCCAGCAGCTTGGAATCCGCCTACGAGCAGTACTTC. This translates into CASSLESAYEQYF. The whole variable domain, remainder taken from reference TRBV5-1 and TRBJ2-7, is KAGVTQTPRYLIKTRGQQVTLSCSPISGHRSVSWYQQTPGQGLQFLFEYFSETQRNKGNFPGRFSGRQFSNSRSEMNVSTLELGDSALYLCASSLESAYEQYFGPGTRLTVT.

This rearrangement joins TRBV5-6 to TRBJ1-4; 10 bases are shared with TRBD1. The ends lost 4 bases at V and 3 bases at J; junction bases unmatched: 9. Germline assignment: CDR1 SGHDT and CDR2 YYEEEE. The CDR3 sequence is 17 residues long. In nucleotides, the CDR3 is TGTGCCAGCAGCGTACTGGGACAGGGGTTGTCTAATGAAAAACTGTTTTTT. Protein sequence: CASSVLGQGLSNEKLFF. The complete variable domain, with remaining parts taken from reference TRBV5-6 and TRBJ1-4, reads DAGVTQSPTHLIKTRGQQVTLRCSPKSGHDTVSWYQQALGQGPQFIFQYYEEEERQRGNFPDRFSGHQFPNYSSELNVNALLLGDSALYLCASSVLGQGLSNEKLFFGSGTQLSVL.

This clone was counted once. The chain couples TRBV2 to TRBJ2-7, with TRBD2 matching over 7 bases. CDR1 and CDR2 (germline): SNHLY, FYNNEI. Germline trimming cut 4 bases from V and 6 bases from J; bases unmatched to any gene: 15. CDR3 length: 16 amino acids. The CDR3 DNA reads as TGTGCCAGCAGTGGGACCCCCCGGGCGGGGGAGTCCGAGCAGTACTTC. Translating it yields CASSGTPRAGESEQYF.

CDR3 amino acids: CASSRGGVGTEAFF. CDR3 DNA sequence: TGCGCCAGCAGCCGGGGAGGGGTCGGCACTGAAGCTTTCTTT. The chain uses TRBV4-1 and TRBJ1-1; D possibly corresponds to TRBD1 (5 bases). The V gene's germline CDR1 is MGHRA and CDR2 YSYEKL. The CDR3 is made up of 14 amino acids. V lost 4 bases to trimming and J lost 4 bases, with 13 bases between them.

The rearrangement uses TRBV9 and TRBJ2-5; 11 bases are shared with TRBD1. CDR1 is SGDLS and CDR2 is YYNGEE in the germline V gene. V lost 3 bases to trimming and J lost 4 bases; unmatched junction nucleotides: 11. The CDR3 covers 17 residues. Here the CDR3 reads CASSGNSGTGGLETQYF. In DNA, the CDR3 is TGTGCCAGCAGCGGAAATTCCGGGACAGGGGGATTAGAGACCCAGTACTTC.

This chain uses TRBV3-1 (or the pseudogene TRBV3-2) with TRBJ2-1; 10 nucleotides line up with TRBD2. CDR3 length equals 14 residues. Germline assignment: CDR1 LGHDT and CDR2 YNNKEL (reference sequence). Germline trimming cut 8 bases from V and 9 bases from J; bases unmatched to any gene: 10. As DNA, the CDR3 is TGTGCCAGCTCCTCCTCGGCTAGCGGGGGTGAGCAGTTCTTC. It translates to CASSSSASGGEQFF.

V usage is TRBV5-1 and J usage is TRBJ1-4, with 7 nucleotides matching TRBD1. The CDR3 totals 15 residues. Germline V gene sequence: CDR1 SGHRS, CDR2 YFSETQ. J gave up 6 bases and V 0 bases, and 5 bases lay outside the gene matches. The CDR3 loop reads CASSLEGTGDEKLFF. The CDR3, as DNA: TGCGCCAGCAGCTTGGAAGGCACAGGGGATGAAAAACTGTTTTTT.

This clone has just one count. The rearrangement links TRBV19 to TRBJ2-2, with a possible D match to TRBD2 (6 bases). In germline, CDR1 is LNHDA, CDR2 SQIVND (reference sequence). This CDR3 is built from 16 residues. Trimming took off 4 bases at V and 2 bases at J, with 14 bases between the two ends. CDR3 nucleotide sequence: TGTGCCAGTAGTACGACCGGGACTCCCAACACCGGGGAGCTGTTTTTT. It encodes CASSTTGTPNTGELFF.

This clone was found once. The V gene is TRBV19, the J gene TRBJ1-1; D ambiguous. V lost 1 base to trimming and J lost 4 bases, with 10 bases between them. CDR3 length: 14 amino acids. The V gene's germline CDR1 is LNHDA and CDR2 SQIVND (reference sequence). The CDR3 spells CASSIGRAGTEAFF. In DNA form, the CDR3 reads TGTGCCAGTAGTATAGGTAGGGCGGGCACTGAAGCTTTCTTT.

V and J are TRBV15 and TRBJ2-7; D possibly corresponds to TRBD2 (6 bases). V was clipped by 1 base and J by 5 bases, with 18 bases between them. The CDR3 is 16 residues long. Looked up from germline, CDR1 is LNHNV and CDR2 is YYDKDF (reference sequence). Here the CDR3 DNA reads TGTGCCACCAGCAGAGGGTCGGAAGGGAGGAGAGACGAGCAGTACTTC. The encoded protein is CATSRGSEGRRDEQYF. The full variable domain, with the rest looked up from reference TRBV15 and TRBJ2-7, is DAMVIQNPRYQVTQFGKPVTLSCSQTLNHNVMYWYQQKSSQAPKLLFHYYDKDFNNEADTPDNFQSRRPNTSFCFLDIRSPGLGDTAMYLCATSRGSEGRRDEQYFGPGTRLTVT.

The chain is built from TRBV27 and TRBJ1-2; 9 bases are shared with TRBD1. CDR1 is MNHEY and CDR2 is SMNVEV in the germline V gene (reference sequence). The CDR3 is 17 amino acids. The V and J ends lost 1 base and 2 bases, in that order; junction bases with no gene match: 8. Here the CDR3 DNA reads TGTGCCAGCAGTTTATGGGGGATACAGGGGGCCAACTATGGCTACACCTTC. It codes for CASSLWGIQGANYGYTF.

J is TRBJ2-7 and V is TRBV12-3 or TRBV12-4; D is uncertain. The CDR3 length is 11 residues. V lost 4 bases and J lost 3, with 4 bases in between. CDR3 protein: CASSSRYEQYF. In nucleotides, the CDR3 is TGTGCCAGCAGTTCGCGCTACGAGCAGTACTTC.

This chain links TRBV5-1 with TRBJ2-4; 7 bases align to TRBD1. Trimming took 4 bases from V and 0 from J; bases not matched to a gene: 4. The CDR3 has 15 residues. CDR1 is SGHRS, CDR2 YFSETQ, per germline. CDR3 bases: TGCGCCAGCAGCCTCGGACAGGTAGCCAAAAACATTCAGTACTTC. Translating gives CASSLGQVAKNIQYF.

CDR3 sequence reads: CASSSRLPEDTDTQYF. The CDR3 nucleotides are TGTGCCAGCAGCTCCAGATTGCCGGAGGACACAGATACGCAGTATTTT. J is TRBJ2-3 and V is TRBV7-9; perhaps TRBD2 as D (5 bases). Germline CDR1 and CDR2: SEHNR and FQNEAQ (reference sequence). This CDR3 is 16 amino acids long. V was cut by 4 bases and J by 2 bases, with 16 bases left in between.

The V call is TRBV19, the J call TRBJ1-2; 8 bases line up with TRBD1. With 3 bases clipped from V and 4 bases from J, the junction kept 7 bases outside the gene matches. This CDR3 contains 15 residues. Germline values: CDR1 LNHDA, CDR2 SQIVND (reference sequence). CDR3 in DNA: TGTGCCAGTAGTATTGGGGGACAGGCCGTCTATGGCTACACCTTC. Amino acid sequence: CASSIGGQAVYGYTF.

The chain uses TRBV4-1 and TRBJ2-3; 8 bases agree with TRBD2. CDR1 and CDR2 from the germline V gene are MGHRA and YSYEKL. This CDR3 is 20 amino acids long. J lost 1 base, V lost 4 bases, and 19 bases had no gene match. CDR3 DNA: TGCGCCAGCAGCCCTCCCGTACGGGGGGGCCTTTTAATGCGCACAGATACGCAGTATTTT. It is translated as CASSPPVRGGLLMRTDTQYF.

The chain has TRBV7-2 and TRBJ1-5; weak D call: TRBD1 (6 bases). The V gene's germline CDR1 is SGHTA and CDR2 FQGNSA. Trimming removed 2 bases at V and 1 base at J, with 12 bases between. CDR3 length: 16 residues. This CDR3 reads CASSLRGGSSNQPQHF. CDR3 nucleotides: TGTGCCAGCAGCTTAAGGGGGGGCTCGAGCAATCAGCCCCAGCATTTT.